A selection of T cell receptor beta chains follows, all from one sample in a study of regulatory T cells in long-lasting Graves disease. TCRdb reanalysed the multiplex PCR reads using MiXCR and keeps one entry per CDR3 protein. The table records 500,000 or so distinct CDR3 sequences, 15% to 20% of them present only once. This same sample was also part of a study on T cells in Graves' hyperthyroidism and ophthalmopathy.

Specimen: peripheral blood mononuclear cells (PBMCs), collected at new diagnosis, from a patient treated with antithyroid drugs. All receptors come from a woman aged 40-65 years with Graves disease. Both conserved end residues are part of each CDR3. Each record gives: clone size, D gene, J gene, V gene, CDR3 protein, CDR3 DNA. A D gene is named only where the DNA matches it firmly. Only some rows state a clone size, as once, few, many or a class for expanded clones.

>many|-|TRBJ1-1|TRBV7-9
CASSAGSGNAEAFF
TGTGCCAGCAGCGCTGGGAGCGGGAACGCTGAAGCTTTCTTT
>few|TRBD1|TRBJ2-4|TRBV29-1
CSVEDLVGTGVADIQYF
TGCAGCGTTGAAGATTTGGTGGGCACAGGGGTGGCGGACATTCAGTACTTC
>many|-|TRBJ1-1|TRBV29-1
CSVVKNTEAFF
TGCAGCGTTGTTAAGAACACTGAAGCTTTCTTT
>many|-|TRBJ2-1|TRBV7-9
CASSLGGWKNNEQFF
TGTGCCAGCAGCTTAGGGGGATGGAAAAACAATGAGCAGTTCTTC
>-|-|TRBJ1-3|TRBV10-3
CAISTPSSGNTIYF
TGTGCCATCAGTACACCGAGCTCTGGAAACACCATATATTTT
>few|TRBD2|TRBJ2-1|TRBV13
CASSLRGGDYNEQFF
TGTGCCAGCAGCCTGCGGGGGGGGGACTACAATGAGCAGTTCTTC
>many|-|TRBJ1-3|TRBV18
CASSLTDTPGNTIYF
TGTGCCAGCTCACTGACAGATACCCCTGGAAACACCATATATTTT
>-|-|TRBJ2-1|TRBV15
CATSRDGHREAYNEQFF
TGTGCCACCAGCAGAGACGGGCACAGGGAGGCCTACAATGAGCAGTTCTTC
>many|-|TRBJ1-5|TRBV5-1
CASSLGSGGGNQPQHF
TGCGCCAGCAGCTTGGGATCAGGAGGGGGCAATCAGCCCCAGCATTTT
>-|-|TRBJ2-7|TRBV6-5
CASSSRGSYEQYF
TGTGCCAGCAGTTCCCGGGGGAGCTACGAGCAGTACTTC
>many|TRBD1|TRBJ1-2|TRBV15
CATSSYETGTGYTF
TGTGCCACCAGCAGCTACGAGACAGGGACAGGCTACACCTTC
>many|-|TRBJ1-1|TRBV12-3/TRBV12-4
CASASTRQAAEAFF
TGTGCCAGCGCGTCTACGCGACAGGCGGCTGAAGCTTTCTTT
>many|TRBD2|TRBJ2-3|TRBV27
CASKRGANTDTQYF
TGTGCCAGCAAGCGGGGGGCCAACACAGATACGCAGTATTTT
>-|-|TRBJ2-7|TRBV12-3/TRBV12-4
CASSLVGGSGAEQYF
TGTGCCAGCAGTTTAGTTGGGGGTAGTGGGGCCGAGCAGTACTTC
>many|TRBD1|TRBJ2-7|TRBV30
CAWSPGTGRREQYF
TGTGCCTGGAGTCCCGGGACAGGGCGGCGCGAGCAGTACTTC
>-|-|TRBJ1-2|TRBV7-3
CASSPVTGYGYTF
TGTGCCAGCAGCCCCGTTACGGGCTATGGCTACACCTTC
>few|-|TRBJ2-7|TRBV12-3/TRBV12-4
CASSMGDEQYF
TGTGCCAGCAGTATGGGAGACGAGCAGTACTTC
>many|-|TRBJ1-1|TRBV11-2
CASSLDLGRVGNTEAFF
TGTGCCAGCAGCTTAGATTTGGGCAGGGTGGGAAACACTGAAGCTTTCTTT
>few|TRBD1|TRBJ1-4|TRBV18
CASSFGQGLNEKLFF
TGTGCCAGCTCATTCGGACAGGGGCTTAATGAAAAACTGTTTTTT
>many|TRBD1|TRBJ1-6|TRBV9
CASGTGSSYNSPLHF
TGTGCCAGCGGGACAGGGAGCTCCTATAATTCACCCCTCCACTTT
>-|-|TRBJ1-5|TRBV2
CASSEAGVQPQHF
TGTGCCAGCAGTGAAGCTGGGGTGCAGCCCCAGCATTTT
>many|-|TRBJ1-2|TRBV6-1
CASSPQGLNYGYTF
TGTGCCAGCAGTCCACAGGGTCTTAACTATGGCTACACCTTC
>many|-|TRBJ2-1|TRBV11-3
CASSLIDSDNNEQFF
TGTGCCAGCAGCTTAATAGACTCCGATAACAATGAGCAGTTCTTC
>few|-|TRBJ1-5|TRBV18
CASSPKRQAPNQPQHF
TGTGCCAGCTCACCAAAGCGCCAGGCTCCCAATCAGCCCCAGCATTTT
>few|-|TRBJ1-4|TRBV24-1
CATSDLGRGRTNEKLFF
TGTGCCACCAGTGATTTGGGGAGGGGTCGGACTAATGAAAAACTGTTTTTT
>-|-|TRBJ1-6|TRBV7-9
CASSPGHSSYNSPLHF
TGTGCCAGCAGCCCAGGACACAGCTCCTATAATTCACCCCTCCACTTT
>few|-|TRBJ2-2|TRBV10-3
CAISESGAAGELFF
TGTGCCATCAGTGAGTCCGGCGCGGCCGGGGAGCTGTTTTTT
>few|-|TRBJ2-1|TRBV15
CATSMEAGRNEQFF
TGTGCCACCAGCATGGAGGCGGGGAGGAATGAGCAGTTCTTC
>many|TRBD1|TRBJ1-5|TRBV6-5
CASSYRQGAISNQPQHF
TGTGCCAGCAGTTACCGACAGGGAGCTATAAGCAATCAGCCCCAGCATTTT
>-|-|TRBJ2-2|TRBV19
CASSIRGATNTGELFF
TGTGCCAGTAGTATACGGGGGGCCACGAACACCGGGGAGCTGTTTTTT
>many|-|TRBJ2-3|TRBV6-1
CASSEAGGNTDTQYF
TGTGCCAGCAGTGAAGCGGGGGGAAACACAGATACGCAGTATTTT
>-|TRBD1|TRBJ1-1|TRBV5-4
CASSFGGGDRGAFF
TGCGCCAGCAGCTTTGGAGGGGGCGATCGGGGAGCTTTCTTT
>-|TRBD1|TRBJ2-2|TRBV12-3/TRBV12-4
CASSLGQVNGELFF
TGTGCCAGCAGCCTGGGACAGGTTAACGGGGAGCTGTTTTTT
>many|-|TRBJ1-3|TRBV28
CASSSGPVSGNTIYF
TGTGCCAGCAGCTCCGGGCCTGTCTCTGGAAACACCATATATTTT
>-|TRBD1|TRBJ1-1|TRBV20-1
CSASDRGDEAFF
TGCAGTGCTAGTGACAGGGGGGATGAAGCTTTCTTT
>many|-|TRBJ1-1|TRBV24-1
CATSDSFFTEAFF
TGTGCCACCAGTGATTCTTTTTTCACTGAAGCTTTCTTT
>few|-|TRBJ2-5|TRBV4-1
CASSQAGLFQETQYF
TGCGCCAGCAGCCAGGCAGGACTATTTCAAGAGACCCAGTACTTC
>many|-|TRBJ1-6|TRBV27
CASSLRNWNSPLHF
TGTGCCAGCAGTTTAAGGAATTGGAATTCACCCCTCCACTTT
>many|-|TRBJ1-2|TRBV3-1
CASSQDLGGRIANYGYTF
TGTGCCAGCAGCCAAGACCTCGGGGGACGAATAGCTAACTATGGCTACACCTTC
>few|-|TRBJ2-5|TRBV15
CATSRGGLGEETQYF
TGTGCCACCAGCAGGGGGGGATTGGGGGAAGAGACCCAGTACTTC
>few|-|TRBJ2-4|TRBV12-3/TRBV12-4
CASNPGTEWYIQYF
TGTGCCAGCAACCCGGGTACAGAATGGTACATTCAGTACTTC
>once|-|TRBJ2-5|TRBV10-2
CASSDPGLTLETQYF
TGCGCCAGCAGTGACCCGGGACTCACACTGGAGACCCAGTACTTC
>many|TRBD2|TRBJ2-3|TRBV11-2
CASSLDLPGLAGVTDTQYF
TGTGCCAGCAGCTTAGATCTGCCAGGACTAGCGGGGGTAACAGATACGCAGTATTTT
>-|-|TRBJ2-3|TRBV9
CASSVGQTNGDTQYF
TGTGCCAGCAGCGTAGGACAGACTAATGGGGATACGCAGTATTTT
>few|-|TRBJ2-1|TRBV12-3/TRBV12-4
CASSLSDNEQFF
TGTGCCAGCAGTTTGTCCGACAATGAGCAGTTCTTC
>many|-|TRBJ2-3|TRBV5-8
CASSLGRGTSTNTQYF
TGTGCCAGCAGCTTGGGCCGGGGTACCTCAACTAATACGCAGTATTTT
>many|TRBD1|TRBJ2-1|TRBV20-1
CSASRQGDEQFF
TGCAGTGCTAGTCGACAGGGGGATGAGCAGTTCTTC
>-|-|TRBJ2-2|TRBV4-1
CASSQENTGTGELFF
TGCGCCAGCAGCCAAGAAAACACGGGTACCGGGGAGCTGTTTTTT
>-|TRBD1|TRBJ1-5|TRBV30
CAWSRGLGNQPQHF
TGTGCCTGGAGCAGGGGGCTAGGCAATCAGCCCCAGCATTTT
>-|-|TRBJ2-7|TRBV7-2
CASSLALAGPYEQYF
TGTGCCAGCAGCTTAGCGTTGGCAGGGCCTTACGAGCAGTACTTC
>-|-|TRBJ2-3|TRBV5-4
CASSLRVAGEADTQYF
TGTGCCAGCAGCTTGCGTGTGGCAGGAGAGGCAGATACGCAGTATTTT
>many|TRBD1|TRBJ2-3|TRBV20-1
CSARTLGTGGTDTQYF
TGCAGTGCTAGAACGTTGGGGACAGGCGGCACAGATACGCAGTATTTT
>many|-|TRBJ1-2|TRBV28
CASSRGGANYGYTF
TGTGCCAGCAGCCGGGGAGGGGCTAACTATGGCTACACCTTC
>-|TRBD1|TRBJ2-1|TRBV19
CASSIDMRQGRNEQFF
TGTGCCAGTAGTATAGATATGAGACAGGGTAGGAATGAGCAGTTCTTC
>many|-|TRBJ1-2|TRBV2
CASTTDDGYTF
TGTGCCAGTACAACAGATGATGGCTACACCTTC
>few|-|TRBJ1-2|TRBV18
CASSLFTPDSNYGYTF
TGTGCCAGCTCACTTTTTACTCCGGACAGTAACTATGGCTACACCTTC
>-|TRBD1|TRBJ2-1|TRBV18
CASASRTGNNEQFF
TGTGCCAGCGCAAGTCGGACAGGCAACAATGAGCAGTTCTTC
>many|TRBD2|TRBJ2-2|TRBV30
CAWSAGLAGEELFF
TGTGCCTGGAGTGCGGGACTAGCGGGAGAAGAGCTGTTTTTT
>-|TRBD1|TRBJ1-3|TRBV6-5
CASSFLAGTGGLSSGNTIYF
TGTGCCAGCAGTTTTTTAGCCGGGACAGGGGGTTTATCCTCTGGAAACACCATATATTTT